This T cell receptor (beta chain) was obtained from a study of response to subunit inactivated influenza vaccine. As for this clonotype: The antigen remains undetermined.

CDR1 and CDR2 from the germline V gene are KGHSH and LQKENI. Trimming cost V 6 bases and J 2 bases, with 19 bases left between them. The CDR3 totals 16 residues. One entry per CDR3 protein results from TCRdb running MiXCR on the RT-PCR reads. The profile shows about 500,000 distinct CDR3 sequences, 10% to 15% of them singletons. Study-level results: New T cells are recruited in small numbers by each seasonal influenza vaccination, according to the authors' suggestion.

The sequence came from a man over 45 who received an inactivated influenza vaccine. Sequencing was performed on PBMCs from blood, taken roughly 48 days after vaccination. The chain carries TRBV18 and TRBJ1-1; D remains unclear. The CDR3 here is CASSTLNPGSNTEAFF. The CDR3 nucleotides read TGTGCCAGCTCCACCCTAAACCCGGGGTCCAACACTGAAGCTTTCTTT.